This is a list of T cell receptor beta chains from one sample in a study of blood T cell repertoires in COVID-19. Repertoires were generated with immunoSEQ multiplex PCR, while TCRdb's copy carries only in-frame clones and drops some. Of over 80,000 clones in the sample, approximately 90% are singletons; the top ten hold approximately 9.3%. Sequencing was carried out using peripheral blood. All receptors come from a man over 45 with acute or convalescent COVID-19. Both conserved end residues are part of each CDR3. A D gene is named only where the DNA matches it firmly.

>TRBJ2-6|TRBV28|NA
TGTGCCAGCAGTTCCACCTCAGCTGGGGCCAACGTCCTGACTTTC
CASSSTSAGANVLTF
>TRBJ2-7|TRBV13|NA
TGTGCCAGCAGCTTAGATCCCTCCCGCGGGACCTACGAGCAGTACTTC
CASSLDPSRGTYEQYF
>TRBJ1-1|TRBV6-5|NA
TGTGCCAGCAGTTCCTACACTGAAGCTTTCTTT
CASSSYTEAFF
>TRBJ2-7|TRBV27|TRBD1
TGTGCCAGCAGATATGGGACAGGGGGCGAGCAGTACTTC
CASRYGTGGEQYF
>TRBJ2-1|TRBV6-5|TRBD2
TGTGCCAGCAGCCGCCTAGCGGGGGCCTTGGGTGAGCAGTTCTTC
CASSRLAGALGEQFF
>TRBJ1-4|TRBV19|TRBD1
TGTGCCAGTAGCGACAGGGGATCAACTAATGAAAAACTGTTTTTT
CASSDRGSTNEKLFF
>TRBJ1-2|TRBV30|NA
TGTGCCTGGAGTGTTCCCGGCAGGACCGGGGGCTATGGCTACACCTTC
CAWSVPGRTGGYGYTF
>TRBJ2-7|TRBV10-3|NA
TGTGCCATCAGTGATAACAGGTTCGAGCAGTACTTC
CAISDNRFEQYF
>TRBJ2-3|TRBV6-5|NA
TGTGCCAGCAGTCCGCCAGCGACTAGCACAGATACGCAGTATTTT
CASSPPATSTDTQYF
>TRBJ1-6|TRBV21-1|NA
TGTGCCACCCCCCGGGACAGGATTAATTCACCCCTCCACTTT
CATPRDRINSPLHF